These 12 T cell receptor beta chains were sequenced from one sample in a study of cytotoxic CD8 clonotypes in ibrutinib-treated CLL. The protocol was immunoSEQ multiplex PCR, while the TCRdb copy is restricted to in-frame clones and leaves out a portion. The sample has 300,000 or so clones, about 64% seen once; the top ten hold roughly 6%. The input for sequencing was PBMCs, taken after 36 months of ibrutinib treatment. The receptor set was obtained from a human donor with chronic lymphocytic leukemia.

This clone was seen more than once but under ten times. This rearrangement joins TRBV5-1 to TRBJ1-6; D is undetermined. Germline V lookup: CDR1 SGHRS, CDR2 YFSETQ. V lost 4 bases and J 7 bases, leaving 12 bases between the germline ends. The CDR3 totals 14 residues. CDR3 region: CASSPFGINSPLHF. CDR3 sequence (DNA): TGCGCCAGCAGCCCTTTCGGCATCAATTCACCCCTCCACTTT.

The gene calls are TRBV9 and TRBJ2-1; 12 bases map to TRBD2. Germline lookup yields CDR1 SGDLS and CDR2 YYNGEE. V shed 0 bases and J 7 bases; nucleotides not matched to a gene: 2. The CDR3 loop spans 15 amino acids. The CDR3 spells CASSVASGGANEQFF. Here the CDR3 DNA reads TGTGCCAGCAGCGTAGCTAGCGGGGGGGCAAATGAGCAGTTCTTC. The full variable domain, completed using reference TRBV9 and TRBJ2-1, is DSGVTQTPKHLITATGQRVTLRCSPRSGDLSVYWYQQSLDQGLQFLIQYYNGEERAKGNILERFSAQQFPDLHSELNLSSLELGDSALYFCASSVASGGANEQFFGPGTRLTVL.

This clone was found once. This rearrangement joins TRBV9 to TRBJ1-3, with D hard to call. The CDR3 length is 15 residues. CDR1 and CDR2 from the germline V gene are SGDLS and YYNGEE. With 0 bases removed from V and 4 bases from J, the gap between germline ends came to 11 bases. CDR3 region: CASSVGSAEGNTIYF. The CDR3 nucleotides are TGTGCCAGCAGCGTAGGTTCGGCAGAAGGAAACACCATATATTTT. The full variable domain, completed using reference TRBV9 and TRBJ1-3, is DSGVTQTPKHLITATGQRVTLRCSPRSGDLSVYWYQQSLDQGLQFLIQYYNGEERAKGNILERFSAQQFPDLHSELNLSSLELGDSALYFCASSVGSAEGNTIYFGEGSWLTVV.

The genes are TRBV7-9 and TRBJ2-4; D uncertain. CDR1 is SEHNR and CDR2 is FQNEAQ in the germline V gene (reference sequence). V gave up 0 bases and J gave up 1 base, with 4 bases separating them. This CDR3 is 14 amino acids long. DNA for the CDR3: TGTGCCAGCAGCTTAGCAGGGGCCAAAAACATTCAGTACTTC. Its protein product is CASSLAGAKNIQYF.

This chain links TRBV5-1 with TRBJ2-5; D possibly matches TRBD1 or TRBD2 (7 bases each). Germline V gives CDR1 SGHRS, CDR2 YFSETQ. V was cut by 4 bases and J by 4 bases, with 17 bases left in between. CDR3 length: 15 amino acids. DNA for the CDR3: TGCGCCAGCAGCCCACTGTCCAGGGGGGGAGAGACCCAGTACTTC. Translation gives CASSPLSRGGETQYF.

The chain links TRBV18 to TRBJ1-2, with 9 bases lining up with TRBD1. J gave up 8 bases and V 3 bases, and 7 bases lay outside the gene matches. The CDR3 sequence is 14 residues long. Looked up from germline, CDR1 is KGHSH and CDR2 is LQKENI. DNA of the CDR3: TGTGCCAGCTCACCCGTACAGGGGGCGAGAGGCTACACCTTC. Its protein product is CASSPVQGARGYTF. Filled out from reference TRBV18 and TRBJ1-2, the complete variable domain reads NAGVMQNPRHLVRRRGQEARLRCSPMKGHSHVYWYRQLPEEGLKFMVYLQKENIIDESGMPKERFSAEFPKEGPSILRIQQVVRGDSAAYFCASSPVQGARGYTFGSGTRLTVV.

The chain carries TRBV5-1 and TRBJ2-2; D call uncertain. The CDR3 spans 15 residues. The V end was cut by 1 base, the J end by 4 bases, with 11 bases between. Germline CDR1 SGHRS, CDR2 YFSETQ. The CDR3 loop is CASSLSSPSTGELFF. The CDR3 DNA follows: TGCGCCAGCAGCTTGAGTTCGCCCTCCACCGGGGAGCTGTTTTTT.

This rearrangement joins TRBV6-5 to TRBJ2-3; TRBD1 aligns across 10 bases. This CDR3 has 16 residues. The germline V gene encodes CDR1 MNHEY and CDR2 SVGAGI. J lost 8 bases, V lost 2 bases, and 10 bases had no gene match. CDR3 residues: CASSYRGTGAQRTQYF. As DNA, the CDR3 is TGTGCCAGCAGTTACAGGGGGACAGGGGCACAGCGTACGCAGTATTTT.

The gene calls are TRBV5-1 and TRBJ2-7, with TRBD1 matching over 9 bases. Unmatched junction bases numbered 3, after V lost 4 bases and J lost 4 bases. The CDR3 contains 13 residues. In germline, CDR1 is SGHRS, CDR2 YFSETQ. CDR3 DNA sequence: TGCGCCAGCAGCGTGGACAGGGGTTACGAGCAGTACTTC. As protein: CASSVDRGYEQYF.

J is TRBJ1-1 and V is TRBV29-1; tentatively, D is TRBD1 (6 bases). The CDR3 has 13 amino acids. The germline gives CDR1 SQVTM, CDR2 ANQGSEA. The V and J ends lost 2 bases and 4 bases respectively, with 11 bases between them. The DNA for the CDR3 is TGCAGCGTTGAATGGGGGCATGGCACTGAAGCTTTCTTT. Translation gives CSVEWGHGTEAFF.

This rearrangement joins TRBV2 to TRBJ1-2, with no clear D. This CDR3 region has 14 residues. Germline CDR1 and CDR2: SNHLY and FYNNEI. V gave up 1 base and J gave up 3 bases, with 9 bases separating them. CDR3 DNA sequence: TGTGCCAGCAGTGAAGGTCCATCCTACTATGGCTACACCTTC. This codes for CASSEGPSYYGYTF.

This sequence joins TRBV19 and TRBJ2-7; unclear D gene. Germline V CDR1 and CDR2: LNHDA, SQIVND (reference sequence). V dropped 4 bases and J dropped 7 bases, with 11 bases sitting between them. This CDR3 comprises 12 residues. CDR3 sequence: CASSTDPREQYF. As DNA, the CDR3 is TGTGCCAGTAGTACCGATCCCCGGGAGCAGTACTTC.